In its sample, the clone carrying this T cell receptor beta chain was seen a few times. Its antigen is as yet unknown. These data belong to a study of T-cell memory formation after mild COVID-19. Study at large: TCR clusters largely stayed donor specific.

Study-level results: The CD4+ clones that contracted clustered mainly within CM and EM, and the CD8+ clones concentrated in EMRA. The authors did not confirm SARS-CoV-2 specificity of second-wave clones peaking day 37.

Each CDR3 protein gets one entry after TCRdb re-called the 5' RACE reads with MiXCR. The table includes over 400,000 distinct CDR3 sequences, less than 25% detected once. The CDR3 length is 14 residues. The germline CDR1 and CDR2 sequences are SQVTM and ANQGSEA. V was pared by 4 bases and J by 11 bases, with 23 bases between. The TCR was taken from an adult woman who had mild COVID-19 (a few samples of this study predate the infection). Cell type and time point are not known. Sequences were obtained from PBMCs or a T cell subset sorted from them (not recorded which). This chain links TRBV29-1 with TRBJ1-2; TRBD1 might be the D (6 bases). CDR3: CSVGGGSHPYSYTF. The DNA of the CDR3 is TGCAGCGTTGGTGGGGGCAGCCACCCATATTCGTACACCTTC.